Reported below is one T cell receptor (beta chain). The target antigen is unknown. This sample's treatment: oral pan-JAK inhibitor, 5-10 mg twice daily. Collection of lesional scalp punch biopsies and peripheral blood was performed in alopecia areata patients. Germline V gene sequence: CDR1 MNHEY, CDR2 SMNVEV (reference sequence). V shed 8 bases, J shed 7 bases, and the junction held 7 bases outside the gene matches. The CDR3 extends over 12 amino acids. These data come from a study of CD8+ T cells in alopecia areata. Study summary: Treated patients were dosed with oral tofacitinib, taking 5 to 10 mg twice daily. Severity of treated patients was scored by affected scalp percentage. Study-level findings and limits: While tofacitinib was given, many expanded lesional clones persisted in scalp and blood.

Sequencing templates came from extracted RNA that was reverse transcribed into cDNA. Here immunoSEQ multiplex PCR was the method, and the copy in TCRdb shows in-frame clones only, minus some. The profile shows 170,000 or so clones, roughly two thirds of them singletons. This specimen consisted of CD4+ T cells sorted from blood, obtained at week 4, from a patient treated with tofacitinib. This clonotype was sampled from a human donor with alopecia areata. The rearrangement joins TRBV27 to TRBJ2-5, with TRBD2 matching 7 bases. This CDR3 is CASDSGGGTQYF. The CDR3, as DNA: TGTGCCAGCGATTCGGGCGGGGGGACCCAGTACTTC.